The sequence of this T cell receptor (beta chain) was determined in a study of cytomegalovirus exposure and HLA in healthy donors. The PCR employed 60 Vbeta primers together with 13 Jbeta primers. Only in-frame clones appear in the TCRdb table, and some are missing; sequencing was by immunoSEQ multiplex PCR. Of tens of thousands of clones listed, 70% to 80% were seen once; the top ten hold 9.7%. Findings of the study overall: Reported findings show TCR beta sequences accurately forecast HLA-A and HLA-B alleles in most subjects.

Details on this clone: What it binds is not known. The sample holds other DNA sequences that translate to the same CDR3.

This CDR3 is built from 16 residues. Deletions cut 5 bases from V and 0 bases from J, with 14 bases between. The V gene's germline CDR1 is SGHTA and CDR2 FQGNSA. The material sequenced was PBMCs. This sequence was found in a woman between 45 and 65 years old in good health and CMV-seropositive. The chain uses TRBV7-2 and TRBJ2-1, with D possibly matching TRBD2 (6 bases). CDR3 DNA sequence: TGTGCCAGCAGCCTTGTTAGCGGAAGCTCCTACAATGAGCAGTTCTTC. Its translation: CASSLVSGSSYNEQFF.